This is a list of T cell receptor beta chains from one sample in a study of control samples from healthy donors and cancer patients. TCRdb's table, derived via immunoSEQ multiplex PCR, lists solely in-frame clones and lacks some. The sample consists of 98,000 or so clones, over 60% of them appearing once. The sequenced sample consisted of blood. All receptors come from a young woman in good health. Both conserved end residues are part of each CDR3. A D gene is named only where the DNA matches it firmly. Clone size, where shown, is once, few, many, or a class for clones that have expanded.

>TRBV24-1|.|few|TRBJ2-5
CATSGGPPKETQYF
TGTGCCACCTCGGGGGGCCCCCCTAAAGAGACCCAGTACTTC
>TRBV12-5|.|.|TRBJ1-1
CASGLMNTEAFF
TGTGCTAGTGGTTTGATGAACACTGAAGCTTTCTTT
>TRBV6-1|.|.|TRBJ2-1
CASSEIERNEQFF
TGTGCCAGCAGTGAAATCGAGCGCAATGAGCAGTTCTTC
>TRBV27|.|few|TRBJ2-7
CASSPNGQSYEQYF
TGTGCCAGCAGCCCTAATGGACAATCCTACGAGCAGTACTTC
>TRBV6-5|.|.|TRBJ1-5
CASSSKIPNQPQHF
TGTGCCAGCAGCTCCAAAATACCTAATCAGCCCCAGCATTTT
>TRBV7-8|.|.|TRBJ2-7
CASSLSSGSYEQYF
TGTGCCAGCAGCTTAAGTTCAGGGTCCTACGAGCAGTACTTC
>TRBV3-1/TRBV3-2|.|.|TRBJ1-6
CASSERTFWSPLHF
TGTGCCAGCAGCGAGCGCACCTTCTGGTCACCCCTCCACTTT
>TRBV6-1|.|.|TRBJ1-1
CASSEQSNTEAFF
TGTGCCAGCAGTGAACAGAGCAACACTGAAGCTTTCTTT
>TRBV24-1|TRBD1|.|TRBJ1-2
CATSDNPTGGADYGYTF
TGTGCCACCAGTGACAACCCAACAGGGGGCGCGGACTATGGCTACACCTTC
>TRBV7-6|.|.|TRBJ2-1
CASSLLTRGLGEQFF
TGTGCCAGCAGCTTATTAACCAGGGGCCTCGGGGAGCAGTTCTTC
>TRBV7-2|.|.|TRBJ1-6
CASSLAGSGRERRSYNSPLHF
TGTGCCAGCAGCCTAGCGGGGTCAGGCAGGGAGCGGAGGTCCTATAATTCACCCCTCCACTTT
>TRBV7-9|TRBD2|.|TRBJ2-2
CASSWSGGANSGELFF
TGTGCCAGCAGCTGGAGCGGGGGGGCAAACTCCGGGGAGCTGTTTTTT
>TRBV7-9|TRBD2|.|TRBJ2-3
CASSRGGIDRGCTDTQYF
TGTGCCAGCAGCCGCGGGGGAATTGACCGGGGATGCACAGATACGCAGTATTTT
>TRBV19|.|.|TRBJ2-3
CASSISQGGDTQYF
TGTGCCAGTAGTATATCCCAGGGAGGTGATACGCAGTATTTT
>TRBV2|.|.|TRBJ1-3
CASSGQGGNTAIYF
TGTGCCAGCAGTGGTCAGGGAGGGAACACGGCCATATATTTT
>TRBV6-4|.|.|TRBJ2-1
CASSGTDGAGEQFF
TGTGCCAGCAGTGGGACGGACGGGGCTGGTGAGCAGTTCTTC
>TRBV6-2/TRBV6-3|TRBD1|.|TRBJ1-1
CASSRQGQNTEAFF
TGTGCCAGCAGTCGACAGGGCCAGAACACTGAAGCTTTCTTT
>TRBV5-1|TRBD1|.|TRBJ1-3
CASSLTTGDSGNTIYF
TGCGCCAGCAGCTTGACGACAGGGGACTCTGGAAACACCATATATTTT
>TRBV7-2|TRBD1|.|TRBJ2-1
CASSLAGQGYNEQFF
TGTGCCAGCAGCTTAGCTGGACAGGGTTACAATGAGCAGTTCTTC
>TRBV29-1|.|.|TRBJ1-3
CSVGGGTAGNTIYF
TGCAGCGTTGGGGGGGGGACGGCTGGAAACACCATATATTTT
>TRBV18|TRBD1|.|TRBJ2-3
CASSPSARGDTQYF
TGTGCCAGCTCACCATCGGCCAGGGGGGATACGCAGTATTTT
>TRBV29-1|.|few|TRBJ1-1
CSVELGAQLSAEAFF
TGCAGCGTTGAATTGGGGGCGCAGTTATCCGCTGAAGCTTTCTTT
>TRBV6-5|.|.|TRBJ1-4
CASRTTGKVFF
TGTGCCAGCAGGACTACAGGGAAAGTGTTTTTT
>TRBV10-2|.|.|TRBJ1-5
CASNAFNSNQPQHF
TGCGCCAGCAACGCATTCAATAGCAATCAGCCCCAGCATTTT
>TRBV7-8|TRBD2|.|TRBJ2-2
CASSRGLAGNTGELFF
TGTGCCAGCAGCCGGGGACTAGCGGGGAACACCGGGGAGCTGTTTTTT
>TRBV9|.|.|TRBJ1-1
CASSEWRGDMNTEAFF
TGTGCCAGCAGCGAGTGGAGGGGGGATATGAACACTGAAGCTTTCTTT
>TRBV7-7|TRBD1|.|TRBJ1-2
CASSTDRDHGYTF
TGTGCTAGCAGCACCGACAGGGACCATGGCTACACCTTC
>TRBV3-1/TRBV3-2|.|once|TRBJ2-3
CASSQEDYKRKLTQYF
TGTGCCAGCAGCCAAGAAGACTACAAGCGAAAGTTAACGCAGTATTTT
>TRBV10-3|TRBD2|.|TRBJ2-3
CAISSAQRGGVDTQYF
TGTGCCATCAGCTCTGCCCAGCGGGGGGGCGTGGATACGCAGTATTTT
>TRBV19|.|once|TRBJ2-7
CASSVGGREVYEQYF
TGTGCCAGTAGTGTGGGGGGCAGGGAAGTCTACGAGCAGTACTTC
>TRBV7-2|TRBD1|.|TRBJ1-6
CASSQPPDRSSYNSPLHF
TGTGCCAGCAGTCAACCGCCGGACAGGAGCTCCTATAATTCACCCCTCCACTTT
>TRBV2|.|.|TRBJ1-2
CASSEALRGYGYTF
TGTGCCAGCAGTGAAGCGCTTCGGGGTTATGGCTACACCTTC
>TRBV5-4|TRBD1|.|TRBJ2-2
CASSLGQGATGELFF
TGTGCCAGCAGCTTGGGACAGGGGGCTACCGGGGAGCTGTTTTTT
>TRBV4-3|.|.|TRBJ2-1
CASSQGTEVNEQFF
TGCGCCAGCAGCCAAGGGACGGAGGTAAATGAGCAGTTCTTC
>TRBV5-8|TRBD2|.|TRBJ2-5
CASTPRARGGPETQYF
TGTGCCAGCACCCCGAGGGCGCGGGGGGGCCCAGAGACCCAGTACTTC
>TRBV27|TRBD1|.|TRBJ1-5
CASSRDRGINQPQHF
TGTGCCAGCAGTAGGGACAGGGGTATCAATCAGCCCCAGCATTTT
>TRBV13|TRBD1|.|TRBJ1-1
CASSLPQRQGRNTEAFF
TGTGCCAGCAGCCTACCCCAACGACAGGGACGGAACACTGAAGCTTTCTTT
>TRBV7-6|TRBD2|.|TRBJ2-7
CASSSLPGGSYEQYF
TGTGCCAGCAGCTCACTGCCGGGGGGGAGCTACGAGCAGTACTTC
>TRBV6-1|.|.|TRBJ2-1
CASSEARYNEQFF
TGTGCCAGCAGTGAAGCGCGGTACAATGAGCAGTTCTTC
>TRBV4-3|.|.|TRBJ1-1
CASSQARNSEAFF
TGCGCCAGCAGCCAAGCCCGAAACAGTGAAGCTTTCTTT
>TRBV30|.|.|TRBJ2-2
CAWVTGNTGELFF
TGTGCCTGGGTAACAGGGAACACCGGGGAGCTGTTTTTT